The 20 T cell receptor beta chains listed next were all sequenced from one sample in a study of T-cell memory formation after mild COVID-19. TCRdb re-analysed the 5' RACE reads in MiXCR, keeping a single row per CDR3 protein. The sample shows more than 120,000 distinct CDR3 sequences, 6% to 7% of them seen only once. The sequenced material came from PBMCs or a T cell subset sorted from them (not recorded which). These receptors all come from an adult woman who had mild COVID-19 (a few samples of this study predate the infection). Cell type and time point are not known.

This clonotype occurred many times. The chain uses TRBV9 and TRBJ1-3; tentative D call: TRBD1 (6 bases). V dropped 0 bases and J dropped 0 bases, with 7 bases sitting between them. The CDR3 loop spans 15 amino acids. Germline V gene data show CDR1 as SGDLS and CDR2 as YYNGEE. The CDR3 DNA reads as TGTGCCAGCAGCGTAGCAGGGGCCTCTGGAAACACCATATATTTT. Protein sequence: CASSVAGASGNTIYF.

Many counts were recorded for this clonotype. The chain carries TRBV7-8 and TRBJ2-5; TRBD1 might be the D (5 bases). Trimming took off 5 bases at V and 4 bases at J, with 23 bases between the two ends. Germline CDR1 and CDR2: SGHVS and FQNEAQ. This CDR3 contains 17 residues. The CDR3 coding sequence is TGTGCCAGCAGCGGTCGTCTTAACAGGCGGCTTGGAGAGACCCAGTACTTC. Translated: CASSGRLNRRLGETQYF.

This chain uses TRBV7-2 with TRBJ2-5; D is unresolved. Germline CDR1 reads SGHTA; CDR2 reads FQGNSA. This CDR3 is 14 amino acids long. Between the trimmed V and J ends, which lost 2 bases and 1 base, there was a span of 8 bases. The CDR3, as DNA: TGTGCCAGCAGCTTACCCACTATCCAAGAGACCCAGTACTTC. It is translated as CASSLPTIQETQYF.

At least ten counts were recorded for this clonotype. This chain uses TRBV5-1 with TRBJ1-4; D uncertain. CDR1 is SGHRS and CDR2 is YFSETQ in the germline V gene. Trimming removed 4 bases at V and 3 bases at J, with 10 bases between. This CDR3 contains 14 residues. The CDR3 sequence is CASSDSDANEKLFF. In nucleotides, the CDR3 is TGCGCCAGCAGCGACTCGGACGCTAATGAAAAACTGTTTTTT.

This clonotype was observed at least ten times. The chain couples TRBV5-1 to TRBJ2-2; TRBD2 aligns across 11 bases. Germline assignment: CDR1 SGHRS and CDR2 YFSETQ. The CDR3 totals 16 residues. V gave up 1 base and J gave up 3 bases; unmatched junction bases: 2. As DNA, the CDR3 is TGCGCCAGCAGCTTGACTAGCGGGGGCGACACCGGGGAGCTGTTTTTT. The encoded protein is CASSLTSGGDTGELFF.

The rearrangement links TRBV30 to TRBJ1-1, with a tentative D call TRBD1 (5 bases). CDR3 length equals 13 residues. Germline-derived CDR1 and CDR2 are GTSNPN and SVGIG (reference sequence). The V gene lost 2 bases and the J gene lost 6 bases, with 13 bases spanning the gap. Here the CDR3 reads CAWSRGDPPEAFF. The CDR3, as DNA: TGTGCCTGGAGTCGGGGGGACCCGCCTGAAGCTTTCTTT.

This clonotype was detected ten times or more. The chain is built from TRBV27 and TRBJ2-1; 8 bases match TRBD2. CDR1 is MNHEY, CDR2 SMNVEV, per germline (reference sequence). V lost 5 bases, J lost 6 bases, and 9 bases stayed unmatched. The CDR3 covers 15 residues. The CDR3 spells CASSPSGLVTNEQFF. The CDR3, as DNA: TGTGCCAGCAGTCCATCGGGACTAGTTACCAATGAGCAGTTCTTC.

This clonotype was seen only a few times. The chain joins TRBV11-2 to TRBJ1-6; D not resolved. V shed 1 base and J shed 7 bases, with 5 bases lying between them. The germline V gene encodes CDR1 SGHAT and CDR2 FQNNGV. The CDR3 is 13 amino acids. The CDR3 loop is CASSLAQNSPLHF. CDR3 in DNA: TGTGCCAGCAGCTTAGCCCAGAATTCACCCCTCCACTTT.

The V and J genes are TRBV5-5 and TRBJ1-5, with D hard to call. Germline CDR1 is SGHKS and CDR2 is YYEKEE (reference sequence). The CDR3 has 15 amino acids. V was cut by 0 bases and J by 4 bases, with 11 bases left in between. The CDR3, as DNA: TGTGCCAGCAGCTTGGGGGGAACTTTGAATCAGCCCCAGCATTTT. It yields the protein CASSLGGTLNQPQHF.

This clonotype was recorded at least ten times. The genes are TRBV5-4 and TRBJ2-3, with 8 bases aligning to TRBD2. CDR1 and CDR2 (germline): SGHNT, YYREEE (reference sequence). Trimming took 4 bases from V and 0 from J; bases not matched to a gene: 4. This CDR3 comprises 15 residues. The CDR3 nucleotides are TGTGCCAGCAGCCGACTAGCGTTTAGCACAGATACGCAGTATTTT. Residues: CASSRLAFSTDTQYF. The whole variable domain, remainder taken from reference TRBV5-4 and TRBJ2-3, is ETGVTQSPTHLIKTRGQQVTLRCSSQSGHNTVSWYQQALGQGPQFIFQYYREEENGRGNFPPRFSGLQFPNYSSELNVNALELDDSALYLCASSRLAFSTDTQYFGPGTRLTVL.

CDR3 sequence reads: CAWSVNPPTGRGGNQPQHF. CDR3 bases: TGTGCCTGGAGTGTAAATCCCCCCACAGGGAGGGGCGGCAATCAGCCCCAGCATTTT. The chain is built from TRBV30 and TRBJ1-5, with TRBD1 as a possible D gene (6 bases). Per the germline V gene, CDR1 is GTSNPN and CDR2 is SVGIG (reference sequence). This CDR3 contains 19 residues. V was cut by 0 bases and J by 2 bases, with 23 bases left in between. The full variable domain, in which reference TRBV30 and TRBJ1-5 provide the parts outside the CDR3, is SQTIHQWPATLVQPVGSPLSLECTVEGTSNPNLYWYRQAAGRGLQLLFYSVGIGQISSEVPQNLSASRPQDRQFILSSKKLLLSDSGFYLCAWSVNPPTGRGGNQPQHFGDGTRLSIL.

This clonotype was recorded many times. This chain uses TRBV5-5 with TRBJ2-7, with a possible D match to TRBD1 (6 bases). Germline loops: CDR1 SGHKS, CDR2 YYEKEE (reference sequence). Trimming left V 1 base short and J 3 bases short, with 8 bases between. The CDR3 is 13 amino acids. CDR3: CASSLNRDYEQYF. CDR3 coding DNA: TGTGCCAGCAGCTTGAACAGGGACTACGAGCAGTACTTC.

The gene calls are TRBV5-5 and TRBJ2-4; 7 nucleotides match TRBD2. Germline assignment: CDR1 SGHKS and CDR2 YYEKEE (reference sequence). CDR3 length: 15 amino acids. With V trimmed by 1 base and J by 5 bases, 6 bases remained unmatched. Here the CDR3 DNA reads TGTGCCAGCAGCTTGCGCAGGCTAGCGGAAAACATTCAGTACTTC. Protein sequence: CASSLRRLAENIQYF.

This clonotype came up many times. The J gene is TRBJ2-4, the V gene TRBV27; D might be TRBD2 (6 bases). The V end lost 1 base, the J end lost 0 bases, and 10 bases lay between the germline ends. The V gene's germline CDR1 is MNHEY and CDR2 SMNVEV (reference sequence). The CDR3 sequence is 16 residues long. CDR3 protein: CASSLYSGQAKNIQYF. As DNA, the CDR3 is TGTGCCAGCAGTTTATACAGCGGGCAAGCCAAAAACATTCAGTACTTC.

This clonotype was found many times. CDR3 sequence reads: CASTRDRDGEQYF. The CDR3 coding sequence is TGTGCCAGCACCCGGGACAGGGATGGCGAGCAGTACTTC. The chain couples TRBV7-9 to TRBJ2-7, with 9 positions matching TRBD1. The CDR3 spans 13 residues. Germline V lookup: CDR1 SEHNR, CDR2 FQNEAQ (reference sequence). After removal of 7 bases from V and 6 bases from J, the junction contained 7 bases not matched to a gene.

Of note for this clonotype: A single base separates this from a much larger clone, so it may be a read error. The chain joins TRBV10-3 to TRBJ1-1; D is possibly TRBD1 (6 bases). Germline assignment: CDR1 ENHRY and CDR2 SYGVKD. The CDR3 runs 14 residues. The CDR3 is CATRTGTSNTEAVF. The CDR3, as DNA: TGTGCCACCCGTACCGGGACATCGAACACTGAAGCTGTCTTT.

This clonotype was detected ten times or more. J is TRBJ2-2 and V is TRBV11-1; 12 bases agree with TRBD2. The CDR3 is 17 amino acids. Unmatched junction bases numbered 11, after V lost 5 bases and J lost 7 bases. The germline gives CDR1 SGHAT, CDR2 FQDESV (reference sequence). The CDR3 DNA reads as TGTGCCAGCAGCCGGGCGACTAGCGGGAGTTATAGCGGGGAGCTGTTTTTT. This codes for CASSRATSGSYSGELFF.

This clonotype was seen a few times. The chain joins TRBV9 to TRBJ2-1, with 7 bases fitting TRBD1. V lost 0 bases, J lost 7 bases, and 4 bases stayed unmatched. The germline V gene encodes CDR1 SGDLS and CDR2 YYNGEE. The CDR3 sequence is 14 residues long. The CDR3 DNA reads TGTGCCAGCAGCGTAGGGACAGGAAGGAATGAGCAGTTCTTC. Translation gives CASSVGTGRNEQFF.

This clonotype was counted many times. The rearrangement uses TRBV18 and TRBJ2-1; a possible D gene is TRBD2 (6 bases). Trimming removed 2 bases from V and 8 bases from J, with 16 bases in between. Germline V CDR1 and CDR2: KGHSH, LQKENI. The CDR3 covers 15 residues. The CDR3 DNA reads TGTGCCAGCTCACCAGGCCTAGCGACTCTCCATGAGCAGTTCTTC. Translating gives CASSPGLATLHEQFF.

This clonotype has more than one count but fewer than ten. The chain links TRBV4-1 to TRBJ1-4; TRBD1 agrees at 9 bases. The V gene end was trimmed by 4 bases and the J gene end by 10 bases; junction bases not matched to a gene: 7. The CDR3 sequence is 14 residues long. Germline V gene sequence: CDR1 MGHRA, CDR2 YSYEKL. The CDR3 loop reads CASSRPGQGGKLFF. The DNA of the CDR3 is TGCGCCAGCAGCCGTCCGGGACAGGGAGGAAAACTGTTTTTT.